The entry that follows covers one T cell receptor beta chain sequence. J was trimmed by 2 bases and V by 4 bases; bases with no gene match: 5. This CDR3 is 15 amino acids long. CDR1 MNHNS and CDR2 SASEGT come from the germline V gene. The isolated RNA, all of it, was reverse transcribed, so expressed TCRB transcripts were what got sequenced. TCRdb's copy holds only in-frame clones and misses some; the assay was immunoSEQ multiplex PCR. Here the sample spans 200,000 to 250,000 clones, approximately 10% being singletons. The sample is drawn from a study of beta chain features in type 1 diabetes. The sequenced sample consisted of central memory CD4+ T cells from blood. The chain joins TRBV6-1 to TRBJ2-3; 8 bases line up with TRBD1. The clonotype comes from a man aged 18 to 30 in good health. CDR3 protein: CASSARDRLTDTQYF. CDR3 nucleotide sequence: TGTGCCAGCAGTGCACGGGACAGGCTCACAGATACGCAGTATTTT.